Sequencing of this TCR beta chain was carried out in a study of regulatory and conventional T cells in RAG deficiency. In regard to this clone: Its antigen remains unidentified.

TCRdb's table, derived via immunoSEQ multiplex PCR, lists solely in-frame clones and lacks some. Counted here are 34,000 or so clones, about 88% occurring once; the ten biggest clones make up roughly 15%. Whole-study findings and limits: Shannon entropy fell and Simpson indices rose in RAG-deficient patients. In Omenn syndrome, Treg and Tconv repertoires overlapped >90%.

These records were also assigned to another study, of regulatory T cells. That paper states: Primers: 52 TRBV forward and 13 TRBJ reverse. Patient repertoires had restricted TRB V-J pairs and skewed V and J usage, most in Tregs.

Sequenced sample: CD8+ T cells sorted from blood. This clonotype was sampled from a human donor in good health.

For the CDR3, the DNA is TGTGCCAGCTCAAAAATAGCGGGCGTTGGGGGCAATGAGCAGTTCTTC. This sequence encodes CASSKIAGVGGNEQFF. The chain joins TRBV18 to TRBJ2-1; TRBD2 matches 7 bases. J was trimmed by 6 bases and V by 5 bases; bases with no gene match: 13. CDR3 length: 16 residues. CDR1 and CDR2 from the germline V gene are KGHSH and LQKENI.